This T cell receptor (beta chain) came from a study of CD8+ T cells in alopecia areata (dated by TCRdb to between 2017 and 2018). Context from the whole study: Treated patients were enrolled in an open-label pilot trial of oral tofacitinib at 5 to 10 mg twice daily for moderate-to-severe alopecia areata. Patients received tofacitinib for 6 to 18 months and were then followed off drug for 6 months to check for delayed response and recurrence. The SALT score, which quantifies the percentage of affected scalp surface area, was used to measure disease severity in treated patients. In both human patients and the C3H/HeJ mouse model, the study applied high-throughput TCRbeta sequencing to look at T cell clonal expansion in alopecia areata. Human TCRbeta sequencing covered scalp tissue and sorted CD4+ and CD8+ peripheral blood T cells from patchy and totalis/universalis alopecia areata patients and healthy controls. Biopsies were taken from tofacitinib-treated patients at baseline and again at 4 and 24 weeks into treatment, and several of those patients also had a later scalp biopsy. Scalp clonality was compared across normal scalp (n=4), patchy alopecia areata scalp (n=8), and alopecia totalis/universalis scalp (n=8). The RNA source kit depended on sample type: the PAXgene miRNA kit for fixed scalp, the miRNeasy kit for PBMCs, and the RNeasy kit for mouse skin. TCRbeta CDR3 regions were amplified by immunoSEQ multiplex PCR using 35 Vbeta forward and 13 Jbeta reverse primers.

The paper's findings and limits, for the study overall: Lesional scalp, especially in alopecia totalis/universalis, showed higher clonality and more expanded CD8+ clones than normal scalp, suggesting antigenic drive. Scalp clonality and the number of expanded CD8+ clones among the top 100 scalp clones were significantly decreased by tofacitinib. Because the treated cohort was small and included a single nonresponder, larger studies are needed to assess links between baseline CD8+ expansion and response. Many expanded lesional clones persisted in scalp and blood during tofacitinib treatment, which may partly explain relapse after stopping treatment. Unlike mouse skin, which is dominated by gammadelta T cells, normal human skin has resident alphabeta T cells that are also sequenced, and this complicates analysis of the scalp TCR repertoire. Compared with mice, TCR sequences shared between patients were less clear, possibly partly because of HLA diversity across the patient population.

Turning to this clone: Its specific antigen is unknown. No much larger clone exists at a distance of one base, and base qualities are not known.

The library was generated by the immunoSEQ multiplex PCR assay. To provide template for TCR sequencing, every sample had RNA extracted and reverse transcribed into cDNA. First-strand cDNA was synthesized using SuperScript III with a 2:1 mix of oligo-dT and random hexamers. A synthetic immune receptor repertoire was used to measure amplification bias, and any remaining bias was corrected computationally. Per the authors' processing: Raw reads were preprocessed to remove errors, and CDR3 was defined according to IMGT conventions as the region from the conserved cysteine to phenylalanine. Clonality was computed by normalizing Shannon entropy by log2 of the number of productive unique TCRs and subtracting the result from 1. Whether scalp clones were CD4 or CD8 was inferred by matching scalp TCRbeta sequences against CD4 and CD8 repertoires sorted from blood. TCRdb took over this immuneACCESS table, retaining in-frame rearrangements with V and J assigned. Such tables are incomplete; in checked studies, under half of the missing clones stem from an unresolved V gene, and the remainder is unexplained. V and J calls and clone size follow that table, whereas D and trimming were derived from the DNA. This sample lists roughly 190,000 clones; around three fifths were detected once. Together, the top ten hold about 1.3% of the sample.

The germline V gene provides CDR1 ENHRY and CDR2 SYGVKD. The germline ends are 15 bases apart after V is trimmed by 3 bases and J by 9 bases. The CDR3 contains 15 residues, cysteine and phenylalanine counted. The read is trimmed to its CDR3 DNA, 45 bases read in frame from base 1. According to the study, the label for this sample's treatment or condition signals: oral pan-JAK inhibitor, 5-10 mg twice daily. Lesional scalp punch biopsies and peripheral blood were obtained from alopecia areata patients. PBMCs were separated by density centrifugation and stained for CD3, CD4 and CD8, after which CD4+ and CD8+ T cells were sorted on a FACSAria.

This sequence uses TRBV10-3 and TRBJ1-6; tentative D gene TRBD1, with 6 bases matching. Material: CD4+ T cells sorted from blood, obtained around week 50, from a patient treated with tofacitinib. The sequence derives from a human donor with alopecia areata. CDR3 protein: CAISEGGRSSSPLHF. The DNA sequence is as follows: TGTGCCATCAGTGAAGGGGGACGTTCGTCTTCACCCCTCCACTTT.